This paragraph reports one TCR beta chain. TRAV- and TRBV-specific primers primed first-strand cDNA, covering alpha and beta chains. Amplification of TCRs used a constant-region primer and V-primer adapter for 20 PCR cycles. From the reads, TCRdb called clonotypes with MiXCR, one entry per CDR3 protein. Of around 10,000 distinct CDR3 sequences listed, about 54% are singletons. The CDR3 extends over 17 amino acids. V lost 5 bases, J lost 3 bases, and 10 bases stayed unmatched. Germline lookup yields CDR1 LGHDT and CDR2 YNNKEL (reference sequence). The sample originates from a study of low-dose radiotherapy and immunotherapy resistance in tumors. It was nivolumab, ipilimumab, aspirin, low-dose cyclophosphamide and low-dose radiotherapy that donors received.

This chain links TRBV3-1 with TRBJ2-2; 9 bases map to TRBD2. The TCR was taken from a human donor with advanced metastatic prostate, ovarian, gallbladder or colorectal cancer (not recorded which). This table probably holds off-target reads from a library built for another chain. This CDR3 reads CASSSFAGGPDTGELFF. In DNA, the CDR3 is TGTGCCAGCAGCTCTTTTGCGGGAGGGCCGGACACCGGGGAGCTGTTTTTT.